The following is a T cell receptor (beta chain) sequence with its context. The specificity of this receptor is unknown. The record has no base qualities; no much larger clone is one base away. These data originate in a study of technical replicates of blood from several donors (dated by TCRdb to the late 2010s). Libraries were prepared through the immunoSEQ multiplex PCR assay. Here the immuneACCESS table is served through TCRdb, limited to in-frame sequences with V and J called. Missing clones are a known gap in these copies; in checked studies unresolved V genes cover under half, and the rest lacks a known reason. The sample table contains roughly 65,000 clones; only one count was recorded for 86% of them. The ten biggest clones cover approximately 4.7% of the sample. The CDR3 has 14 amino acids, counting the end cysteine and phenylalanine. Left in the record is the CDR3 DNA by itself, 42 bases read in frame from the first base. CDR1 and CDR2 were assigned from the germline V gene (reference sequence) as SGHNT and YYREEE. At the junction V is shortened by 4 bases and J by 3 bases, with 12 bases in between.

Recombination connected TRBV5-4 to TRBJ2-3; the D gene lacks a confident call. The receptor comes from a human donor in good health. Some clones in this sample may be carry-over from other donors' samples. Specimen: PBMCs. The CDR3 reads CASSLIPQTDTQYF. The DNA sequence is given as TGTGCCAGCAGCCTGATTCCCCAGACAGATACGCAGTATTTT.